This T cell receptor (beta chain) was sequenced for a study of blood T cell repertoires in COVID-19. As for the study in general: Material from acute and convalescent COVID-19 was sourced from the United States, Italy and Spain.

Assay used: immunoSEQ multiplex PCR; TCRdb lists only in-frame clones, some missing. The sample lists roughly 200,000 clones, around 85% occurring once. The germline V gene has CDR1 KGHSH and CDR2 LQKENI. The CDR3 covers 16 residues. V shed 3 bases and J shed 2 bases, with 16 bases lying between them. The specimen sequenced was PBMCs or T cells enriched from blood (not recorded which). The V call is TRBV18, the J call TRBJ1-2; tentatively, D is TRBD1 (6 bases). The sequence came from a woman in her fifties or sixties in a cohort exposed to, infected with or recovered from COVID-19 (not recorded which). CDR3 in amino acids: CASSPDPGHPNYGYTF. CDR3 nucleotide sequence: TGTGCCAGCTCACCCGATCCGGGACACCCAAACTATGGCTACACCTTC.